These 16 T cell receptor beta chains share one sample of origin, sequenced in a study of T cells in Graves' hyperthyroidism and ophthalmopathy. It was RNA transcripts that yielded the amplified TCR beta CDR3 regions. HTBI primers were used for first-round RT-PCR of the TCR CDR3. TCRdb reanalysed the multiplex PCR reads using MiXCR and keeps one entry per CDR3 protein. The table has around 600,000 distinct CDR3 sequences, more than 15% seen once. The specimen sequenced was blood. The receptors were gathered from a woman aged 25 to 39 with Graves' hyperthyroidism.

This clonotype was recorded once. The rearrangement uses TRBV2 and TRBJ2-7, with unresolved D. The ends were cut back, 5 bases at V and 0 bases at J, with 14 bases in the middle. Per the germline V gene, CDR1 is SNHLY and CDR2 is FYNNEI. The CDR3 has 15 amino acids. The CDR3 DNA follows: TGTGCCAGCAGTTCCCGACGGACGAGCTCCTACGAGCAGTACTTC. Amino acids: CASSSRRTSSYEQYF.

This clonotype showed up many times. This chain links TRBV7-6 with TRBJ2-1, with no clear D. Germline CDR1 reads SGHVS; CDR2 reads FNYEAQ. The CDR3 covers 17 residues. Trimming stripped 2 bases from V and 5 bases from J, with 19 bases between. CDR3 region: CASSLTTTRSIDNEQFF. In nucleotides, the CDR3 is TGTGCCAGCAGCTTAACTACGACCCGATCTATCGACAATGAGCAGTTCTTC.

A few counts support this clonotype. The chain joins TRBV7-9 to TRBJ1-5; D is unresolved. Germline CDR1 reads SEHNR; CDR2 reads FQNEAQ (reference sequence). The CDR3 runs to 15 residues. Trimming stripped 0 bases from V and 4 bases from J, with 10 bases between. CDR3 nucleotides: TGTGCCAGCAGCTTAGCGCCCGGGTTGAATCAGCCCCAGCATTTT. This gives the protein CASSLAPGLNQPQHF.

This sequence joins TRBV6-4 and TRBJ2-3; 10 bases fit TRBD1. The CDR3 is 17 residues long. V dropped 0 bases and J dropped 4; count of bases not matched to a gene: 7. Per germline, CDR1 MRHNA and CDR2 SNTAGT. The CDR3 loop is CASSDSFDRGPPDTQYF. The CDR3 DNA reads as TGTGCCAGCAGTGACTCATTCGACAGGGGGCCACCAGATACGCAGTATTTT.

This clonotype was counted once. The chain recombines TRBV28 with TRBJ2-2, with 11 bases lining up with TRBD2. V shed 5 bases and J 1 base; nucleotides not matched to a gene: 3. Germline values: CDR1 MDHEN, CDR2 SYDVKM. This CDR3 comprises 16 residues. CDR3 protein: CASSEGTSGNTGELFF. The DNA for the CDR3 is TGTGCCAGCAGTGAGGGGACTAGCGGGAACACCGGGGAGCTGTTTTTT.

In its sample, this clonotype was seen many times. V and J are TRBV11-2 and TRBJ2-3; D gene unclear. Germline V gene lookup returns CDR1 SGHAT and CDR2 FQNNGV. The CDR3 loop spans 18 amino acids. V lost 5 bases to trimming and J lost 2 bases, with 23 bases between them. The CDR3 is CASSGVSGRVVFTDTQYF. The CDR3 DNA is TGTGCCAGCAGCGGGGTTTCGGGTAGGGTTGTTTTCACAGATACGCAGTATTTT.

This clonotype has ten or more counts. This sequence joins TRBV2 and TRBJ2-2; D is ambiguous. The CDR3 has 11 residues. V shed 6 bases and J shed 6 bases, with 5 bases lying between them. The germline V gene has CDR1 SNHLY and CDR2 FYNNEI. The chain's CDR3 is CASSGAGELFF. The CDR3 coding sequence is TGTGCCAGCAGCGGAGCCGGGGAGCTGTTTTTT.

This chain uses TRBV30 with TRBJ2-1; 8 positions match TRBD2. V trimming: 8 bases; J trimming: 8 bases; junction bases outside the gene matches: 11. Germline V CDR1 and CDR2: GTSNPN, SVGIG (reference sequence). The CDR3 has 13 amino acids. The CDR3 DNA reads TGTGCCGGGACCGGGACTAGGGGCCATGAGCAGTTCTTC. This codes for CAGTGTRGHEQFF. The variable domain in full, with the rest retrieved from reference TRBV30 and TRBJ2-1, is SQTIHQWPATLVQPVGSPLSLECTVEGTSNPNLYWYRQAAGRGLQLLFYSVGIGQISSEVPQNLSASRPQDRQFILSSKKLLLSDSGFYLCAGTGTRGHEQFFGPGTRLTVL.

This chain joins TRBV7-8 and TRBJ2-2; 8 nucleotides match TRBD1. The V segment lost 2 bases and the J segment 3 bases; nucleotides outside the gene matches: 11. The CDR3 sequence is 18 residues long. Per germline, CDR1 SGHVS and CDR2 FQNEAQ. The DNA of the CDR3 is TGTGCCAGCAGCTTAAATGCTGGGCAGGGGGCGCACACCGGGGAGCTGTTTTTT. It encodes CASSLNAGQGAHTGELFF.

This clonotype was found many times. V gene TRBV10-3 combines with J gene TRBJ2-3, with D unclear. Germline V gives CDR1 ENHRY, CDR2 SYGVKD. The germline V and J ends were trimmed by 5 bases and 2 bases, with 8 bases remaining between them. The CDR3 has 13 residues. CDR3 sequence: CAISSELTDTQYF. CDR3 sequence (DNA): TGTGCCATCAGTTCAGAGCTCACAGATACGCAGTATTTT.

This clonotype was seen at least ten times. The rearrangement joins TRBV19 to TRBJ2-3; possible D gene TRBD2, 6 bases. CDR1 LNHDA and CDR2 SQIVND come from the germline V gene (reference sequence). The CDR3 has 13 residues. Trimming left V 6 bases short and J 4 bases short, with 11 bases between. CDR3: CASSGSEADTQYF. As DNA, the CDR3 is TGTGCCAGTAGCGGGAGTGAAGCAGATACGCAGTATTTT.

About this clonotype: The junction departs from germline at one end; a sequencing error may be responsible. The chain carries TRBV4-1 and TRBJ2-7; 9 bases map to TRBD2. This CDR3 spans 15 amino acids. The germline gives CDR1 MGHRA, CDR2 YSYEKL. The CDR3 bases are TGCGTCAGCAGCCAAGGACTAGCGCCGGACTACGAGCAGTACTTC. It is translated as CVSSQGLAPDYEQYF.

This sequence joins TRBV27 and TRBJ2-2; perhaps TRBD2 as D (6 bases). Trimming took off 4 bases at V and 0 bases at J, with 18 bases between the two ends. Germline lookup yields CDR1 MNHEY and CDR2 SMNVEV (reference sequence). This CDR3 comprises 18 residues. The CDR3 spells CASSSRGGTAANTGELFF. In DNA form, the CDR3 reads TGTGCCAGCAGTTCCCGTGGCGGGACCGCGGCGAACACCGGGGAGCTGTTTTTT.

This clonotype has a handful of counts. The V and J genes are TRBV15 and TRBJ2-1, with D tentatively TRBD1 (6 bases). The CDR3 contains 16 residues. V was cut by 6 bases and J by 0 bases, with 15 bases left in between. CDR1 and CDR2 (germline): LNHNV, YYDKDF (reference sequence). CDR3 region: CATRPRRGGSYNEQFF. The CDR3 DNA follows: TGTGCCACCAGGCCCCGCCGAGGGGGCTCCTACAATGAGCAGTTCTTC.

The rearrangement uses TRBV5-1 and TRBJ2-7; D might be TRBD2 (6 bases). This CDR3 comprises 17 residues. Trimming shortened V by 1 base and J by 2 bases, and 19 bases separated the two germline ends. Germline V gene data show CDR1 as SGHRS and CDR2 as YFSETQ. Written as DNA, the CDR3 is TGCGCCAGCAGCTTGAACCCGCCCGGGACTCAAGCCTACGAGCAGTACTTC. This sequence encodes CASSLNPPGTQAYEQYF.

The sample holds many counts of this clonotype. The CDR3 region has the DNA TGTGCCAGCAGCCACCAAGGAGGTAGCCTCAATCAGCCCCAGCATTTT. This gives the protein CASSHQGGSLNQPQHF. V usage is TRBV6-2 or TRBV6-3 and J usage is TRBJ1-5; no clear D gene. Germline V gene sequence: CDR1 MNHEY, CDR2 SVGEGT. The CDR3 covers 16 residues. V lost 6 bases and J 3 bases, leaving 18 bases between the germline ends.